This TCR beta chain emerged from a study of response to subunit inactivated influenza vaccine. Whole-study results and caveats: Seasonal influenza vaccination, on each occasion, was suggested by the authors to recruit few new T cells.

Each CDR3 protein gets one entry after TCRdb re-called the RT-PCR reads with MiXCR. Counted here are about 540,000 distinct CDR3 sequences, approximately 20% occurring once; the ten biggest clones make up 2.5% to 3.5%. This clonotype was seen only a few times. Antigen specificity is unknown. The same specimen was also included in a second study, on T cells expressing NK-cell markers. From that study: TCR beta libraries carry UMIs added by 5'RACE template switching. Out of eight donors sequenced, seven tested HCMV-seropositive and the remaining one seronegative. In several donors, dominant clonotypes made up about 28.3-65% of CD3+CD56-NKG2C+ cells.

The clonotype comes from a man aged 45-65 years who received an inactivated influenza vaccine. Material: CD4+ T cells sorted from PBMCs, obtained about 11 days after vaccination.

CDR3 coding DNA: TGTGCCACCAGTGATTTGGGGCTAGCGGGGTACAATGAGCAGTTCTTC. This encodes CATSDLGLAGYNEQFF. V gene TRBV24-1 combines with J gene TRBJ2-1, with TRBD2 matching over 9 bases. V gave up 0 bases and J gave up 4 bases; unmatched junction bases: 3. The CDR3 is made up of 16 amino acids. Germline loops: CDR1 KGHDR, CDR2 SFDVKD.